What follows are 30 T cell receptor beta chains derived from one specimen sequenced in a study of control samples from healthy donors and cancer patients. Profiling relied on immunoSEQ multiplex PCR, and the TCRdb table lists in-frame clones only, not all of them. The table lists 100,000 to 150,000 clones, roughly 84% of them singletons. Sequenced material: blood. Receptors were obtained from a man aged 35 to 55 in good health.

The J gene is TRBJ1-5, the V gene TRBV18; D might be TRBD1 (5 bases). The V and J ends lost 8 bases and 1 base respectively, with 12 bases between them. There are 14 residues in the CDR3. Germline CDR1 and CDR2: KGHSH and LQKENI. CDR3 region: CASTDRGSNQPQHF. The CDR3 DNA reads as TGTGCCAGCACAGACCGGGGGAGCAATCAGCCCCAGCATTTT.

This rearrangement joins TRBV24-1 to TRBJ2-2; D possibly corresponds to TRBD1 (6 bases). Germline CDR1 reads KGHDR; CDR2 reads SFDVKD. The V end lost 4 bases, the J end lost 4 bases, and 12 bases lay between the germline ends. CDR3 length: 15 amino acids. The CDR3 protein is CATSDPGQATGELFF. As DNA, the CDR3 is TGTGCCACCAGTGACCCGGGACAAGCCACCGGGGAGCTGTTTTTT.

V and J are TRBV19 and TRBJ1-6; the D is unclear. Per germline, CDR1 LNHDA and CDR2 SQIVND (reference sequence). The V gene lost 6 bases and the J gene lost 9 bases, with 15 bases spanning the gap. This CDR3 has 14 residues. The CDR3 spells CASSEVGVRSPLHF. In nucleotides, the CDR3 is TGTGCCAGTAGCGAGGTCGGGGTGCGTTCACCCCTCCACTTT.

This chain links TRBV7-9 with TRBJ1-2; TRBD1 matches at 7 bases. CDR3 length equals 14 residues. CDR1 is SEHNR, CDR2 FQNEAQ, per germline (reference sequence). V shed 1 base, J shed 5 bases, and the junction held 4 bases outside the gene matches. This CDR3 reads CASSLVGTDYGYTF. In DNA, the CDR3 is TGTGCCAGCAGCTTAGTCGGGACAGATTATGGCTACACCTTC.

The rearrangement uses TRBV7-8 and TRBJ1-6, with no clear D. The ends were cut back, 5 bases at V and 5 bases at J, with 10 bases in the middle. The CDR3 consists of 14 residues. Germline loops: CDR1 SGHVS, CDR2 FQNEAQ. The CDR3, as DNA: TGTGCCAGCAGCCCCTCTCCAAATAATTCACCCCTCCACTTT. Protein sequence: CASSPSPNNSPLHF. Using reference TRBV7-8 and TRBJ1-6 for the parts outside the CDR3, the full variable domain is GAGVSQSPRYKVAKRGQDVALRCDPISGHVSLFWYQQALGQGPEFLTYFQNEAQLDKSGLPSDRFFAERPEGSVSTLKIQRTQQEDSAVYLCASSPSPNNSPLHFGNGTRLTVT.

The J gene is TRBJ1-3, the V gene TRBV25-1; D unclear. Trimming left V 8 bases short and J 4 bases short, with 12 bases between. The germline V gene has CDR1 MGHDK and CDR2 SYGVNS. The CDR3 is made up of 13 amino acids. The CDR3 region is CASGLQPGNTIYF. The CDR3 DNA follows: TGTGCCAGCGGTTTACAGCCAGGAAACACCATATATTTT.

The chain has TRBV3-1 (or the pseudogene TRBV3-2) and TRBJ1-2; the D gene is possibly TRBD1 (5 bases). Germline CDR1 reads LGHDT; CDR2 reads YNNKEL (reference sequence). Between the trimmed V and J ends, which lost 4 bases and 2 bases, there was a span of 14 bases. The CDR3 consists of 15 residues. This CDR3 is CASSPTGTRNYGYTF. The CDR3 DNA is TGTGCCAGCAGCCCGACCGGGACCCGAAACTATGGCTACACCTTC.

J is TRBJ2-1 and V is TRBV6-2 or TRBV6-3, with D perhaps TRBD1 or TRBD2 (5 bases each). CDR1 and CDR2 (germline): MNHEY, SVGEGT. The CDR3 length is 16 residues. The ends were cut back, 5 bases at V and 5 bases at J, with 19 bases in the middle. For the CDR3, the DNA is TGTGCCAGCAGTCAGGGACGTCCCGTGAGGGACAATGAGCAGTTCTTC. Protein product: CASSQGRPVRDNEQFF.

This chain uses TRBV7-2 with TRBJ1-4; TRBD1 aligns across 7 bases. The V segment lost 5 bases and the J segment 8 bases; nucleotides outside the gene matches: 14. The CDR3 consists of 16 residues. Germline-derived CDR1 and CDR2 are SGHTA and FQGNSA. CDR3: CASSVNRGGGREKLFF. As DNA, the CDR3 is TGTGCCAGCAGCGTAAATCGAGGGGGCGGTAGGGAAAAACTGTTTTTT.

This chain's CDR3 is CASSQGGRAHFYGYTF. The CDR3 DNA is TGTGCCAGCAGCCAAGGCGGGAGGGCGCATTTCTATGGCTACACCTTC. V gene TRBV3-1 (or the pseudogene TRBV3-2) combines with J gene TRBJ1-2; D is unresolved. CDR3 length equals 16 residues. Germline V gene data show CDR1 as LGHDT and CDR2 as YNNKEL (reference sequence). Trimming removed 1 base from V and 4 bases from J, with 16 bases in between.

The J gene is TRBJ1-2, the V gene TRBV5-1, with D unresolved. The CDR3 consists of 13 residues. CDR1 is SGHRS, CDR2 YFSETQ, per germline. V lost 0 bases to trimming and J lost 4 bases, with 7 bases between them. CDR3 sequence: CASSLVGVYGYTF. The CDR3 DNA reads TGCGCCAGCAGCTTGGTCGGGGTCTATGGCTACACCTTC.

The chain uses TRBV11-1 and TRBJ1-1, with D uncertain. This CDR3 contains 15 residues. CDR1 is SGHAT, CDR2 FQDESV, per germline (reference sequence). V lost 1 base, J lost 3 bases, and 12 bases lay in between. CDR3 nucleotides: TGTGCCAGCAGCTTAGAGCCGTCCGGACACACTGAAGCTTTCTTT. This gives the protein CASSLEPSGHTEAFF.

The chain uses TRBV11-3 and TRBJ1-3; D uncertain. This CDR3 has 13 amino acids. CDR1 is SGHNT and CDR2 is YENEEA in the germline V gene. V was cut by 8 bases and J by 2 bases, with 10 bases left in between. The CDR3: CASSDPPGNTIYF. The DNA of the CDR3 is TGTGCCAGCTCGGATCCCCCTGGAAACACCATATATTTT. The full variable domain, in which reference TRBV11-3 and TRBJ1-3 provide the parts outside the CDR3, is EAGVVQSPRYKIIEKKQPVAFWCNPISGHNTLYWYLQNLGQGPELLIRYENEEAVDDSQLPKDRFSAERLKGVDSTLKIQPAELGDSAVYLCASSDPPGNTIYFGEGSWLTVV.

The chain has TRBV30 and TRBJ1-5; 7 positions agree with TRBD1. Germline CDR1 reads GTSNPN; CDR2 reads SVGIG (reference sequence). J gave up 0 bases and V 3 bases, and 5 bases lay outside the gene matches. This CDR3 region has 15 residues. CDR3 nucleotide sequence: TGTGCCTGGAGCCTAGGGGGCTATAGCAATCAGCCCCAGCATTTT. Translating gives CAWSLGGYSNQPQHF.

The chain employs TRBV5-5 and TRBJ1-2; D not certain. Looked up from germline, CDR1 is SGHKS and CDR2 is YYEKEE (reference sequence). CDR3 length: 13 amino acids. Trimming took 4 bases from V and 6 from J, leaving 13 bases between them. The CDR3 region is CASSPRPFDGYTF. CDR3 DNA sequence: TGTGCCAGCAGCCCTAGGCCTTTTGATGGCTACACCTTC.

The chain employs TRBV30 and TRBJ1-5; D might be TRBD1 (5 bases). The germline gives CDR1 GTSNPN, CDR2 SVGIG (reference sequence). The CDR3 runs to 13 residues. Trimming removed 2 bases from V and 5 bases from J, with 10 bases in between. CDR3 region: CAWSWGSHQPQHF. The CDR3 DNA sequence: TGTGCCTGGAGTTGGGGGTCCCATCAGCCCCAGCATTTT.

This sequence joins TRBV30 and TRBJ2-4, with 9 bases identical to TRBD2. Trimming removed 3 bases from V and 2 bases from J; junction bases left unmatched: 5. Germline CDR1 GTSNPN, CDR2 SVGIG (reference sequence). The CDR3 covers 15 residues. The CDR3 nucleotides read TGTGCCTGGAGCGCGGGGGGGCAATCCAAAAACATTCAGTACTTC. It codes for CAWSAGGQSKNIQYF.

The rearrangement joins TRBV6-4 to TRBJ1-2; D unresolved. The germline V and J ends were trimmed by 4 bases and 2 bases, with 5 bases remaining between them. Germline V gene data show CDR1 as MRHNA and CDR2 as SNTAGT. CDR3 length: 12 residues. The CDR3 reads CASSGDNYGYTF. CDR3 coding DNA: TGTGCCAGCAGTGGTGACAACTATGGCTACACCTTC.

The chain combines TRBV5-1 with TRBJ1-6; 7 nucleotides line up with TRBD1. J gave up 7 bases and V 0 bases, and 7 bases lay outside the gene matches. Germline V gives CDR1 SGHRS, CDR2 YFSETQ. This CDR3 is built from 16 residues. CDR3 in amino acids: CASSLAEAGGNSPLHF. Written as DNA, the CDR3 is TGCGCCAGCAGCTTGGCTGAGGCAGGGGGAAATTCACCCCTCCACTTT.

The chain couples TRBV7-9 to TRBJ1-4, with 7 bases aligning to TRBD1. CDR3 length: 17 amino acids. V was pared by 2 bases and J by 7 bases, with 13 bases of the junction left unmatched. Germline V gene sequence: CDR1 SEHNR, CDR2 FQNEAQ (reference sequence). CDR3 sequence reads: CASSLTTGTLRGEKLFF. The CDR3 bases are TGTGCCAGCAGCTTAACGACAGGGACTCTCCGTGGTGAAAAACTGTTTTTT.

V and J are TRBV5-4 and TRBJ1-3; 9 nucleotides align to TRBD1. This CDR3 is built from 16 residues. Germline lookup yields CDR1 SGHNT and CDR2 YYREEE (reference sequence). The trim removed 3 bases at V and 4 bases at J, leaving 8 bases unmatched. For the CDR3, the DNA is TGTGCCAGCAGCTGGGGACAGGGATTCGGCGGAAACACCATATATTTT. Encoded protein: CASSWGQGFGGNTIYF.

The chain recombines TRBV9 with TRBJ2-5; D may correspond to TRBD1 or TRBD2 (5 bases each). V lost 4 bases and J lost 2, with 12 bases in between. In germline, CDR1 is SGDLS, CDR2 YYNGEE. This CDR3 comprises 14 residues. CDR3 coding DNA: TGTGCCAGCAGCCGGGACGTACGACAAGAGACCCAGTACTTC. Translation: CASSRDVRQETQYF.

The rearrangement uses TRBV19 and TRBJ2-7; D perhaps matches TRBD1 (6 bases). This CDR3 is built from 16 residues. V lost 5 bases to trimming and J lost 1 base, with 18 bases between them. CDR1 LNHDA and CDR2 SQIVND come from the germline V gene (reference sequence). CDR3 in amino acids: CASSGYRDIQSYEQYF. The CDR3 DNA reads TGTGCCAGTAGTGGGTACCGGGACATACAATCCTACGAGCAGTACTTC. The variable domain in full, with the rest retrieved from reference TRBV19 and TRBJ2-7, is DGGITQSPKYLFRKEGQNVTLSCEQNLNHDAMYWYRQDPGQGLRLIYYSQIVNDFQKGDIAEGYSVSREKKESFPLTVTSAQKNPTAFYLCASSGYRDIQSYEQYFGPGTRLTVT.

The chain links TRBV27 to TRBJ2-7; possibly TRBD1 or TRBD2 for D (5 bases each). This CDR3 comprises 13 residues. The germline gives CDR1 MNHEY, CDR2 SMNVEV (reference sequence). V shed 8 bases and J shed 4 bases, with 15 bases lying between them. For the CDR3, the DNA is TGTGCCAGCGGACATCGGGGAGATTACGAGCAGTACTTC. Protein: CASGHRGDYEQYF.

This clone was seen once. CDR3 sequence: CASSSRTGNEKLFF. The CDR3 coding sequence is TGTGCCAGCAGCTCCCGGACAGGGAATGAAAAACTGTTTTTT. The gene calls are TRBV11-3 and TRBJ1-4; 8 bases match TRBD1. V trimming: 4 bases; J trimming: 5 bases; junction bases outside the gene matches: 3. The CDR3 is 14 residues long. Per the germline V gene, CDR1 is SGHNT and CDR2 is YENEEA.

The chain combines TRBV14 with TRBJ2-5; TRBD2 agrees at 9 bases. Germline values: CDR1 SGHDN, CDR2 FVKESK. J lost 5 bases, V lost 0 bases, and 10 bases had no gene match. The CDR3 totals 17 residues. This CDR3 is CASSQDFSGGLRETQYF. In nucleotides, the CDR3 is TGTGCCAGCAGCCAAGATTTCAGCGGGGGGCTAAGGGAGACCCAGTACTTC.

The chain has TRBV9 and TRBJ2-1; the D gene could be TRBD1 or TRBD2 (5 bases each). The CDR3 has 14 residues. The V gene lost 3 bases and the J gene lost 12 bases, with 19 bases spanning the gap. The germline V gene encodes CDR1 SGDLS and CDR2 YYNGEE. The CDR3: CASSEGMGVNGQFF. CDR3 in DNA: TGTGCCAGCAGCGAGGGCATGGGGGTTAACGGGCAGTTCTTC. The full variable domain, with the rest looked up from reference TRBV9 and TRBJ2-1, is DSGVTQTPKHLITATGQRVTLRCSPRSGDLSVYWYQQSLDQGLQFLIQYYNGEERAKGNILERFSAQQFPDLHSELNLSSLELGDSALYFCASSEGMGVNGQFFGPGTRLTVL.

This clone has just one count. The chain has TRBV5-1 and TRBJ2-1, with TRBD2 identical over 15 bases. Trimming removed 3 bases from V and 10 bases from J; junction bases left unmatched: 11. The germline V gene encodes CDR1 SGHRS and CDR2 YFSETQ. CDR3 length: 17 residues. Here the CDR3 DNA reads TGCGCCAGCAGCTCTGGACTAGCGGGGGGGTCTCGGGAGGAGCAGTTCTTC. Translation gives CASSSGLAGGSREEQFF. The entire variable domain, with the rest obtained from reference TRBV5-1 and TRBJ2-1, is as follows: KAGVTQTPRYLIKTRGQQVTLSCSPISGHRSVSWYQQTPGQGLQFLFEYFSETQRNKGNFPGRFSGRQFSNSRSEMNVSTLELGDSALYLCASSSGLAGGSREEQFFGPGTRLTVL.

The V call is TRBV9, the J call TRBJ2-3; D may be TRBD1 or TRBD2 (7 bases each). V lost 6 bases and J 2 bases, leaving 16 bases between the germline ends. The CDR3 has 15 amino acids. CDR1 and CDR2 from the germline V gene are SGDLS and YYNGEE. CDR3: CASTLQGGFTDTQYF. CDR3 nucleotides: TGTGCCAGCACCCTTCAGGGGGGGTTCACAGATACGCAGTATTTT.

The CDR3 DNA is TGCGCCAGCAGCCGGGTAGCGGGGGGTTCGGGTCGAGAGACCCAGTACTTC. Protein product: CASSRVAGGSGRETQYF. The chain recombines TRBV4-3 with TRBJ2-5; 10 bases map to TRBD2. The V gene's germline CDR1 is LGHNA and CDR2 YSLEER. The CDR3 is 17 residues long. Trimming took 4 bases from V and 4 from J; bases not matched to a gene: 12.